The clone carrying this TCR beta chain came up once. This entry belongs to a study of blood T cells in healthy people across ages. Each donor supplied roughly 10 milliliters of peripheral blood. Alongside a J-beta primer mix, a sample-barcoded 5' primer served in a second PCR lasting roughly 7 to 11 cycles. From the 5' RACE reads, TCRdb called clonotypes with MiXCR, one entry per CDR3 protein. The table records some 640,000 distinct CDR3 sequences, around 49% of them present only once. The sample was blood. This clonotype was sampled from a woman in her sixties in good health.

CDR3 residues: CAWRETRATEAFF. For the CDR3, the DNA is TGTGCCTGGAGAGAAACCCGGGCCACTGAAGCTTTCTTT. This chain connects TRBV30 to TRBJ1-1; D is undetermined. With 3 bases removed from V and 4 bases from J, the gap between germline ends came to 12 bases. Per the germline V gene, CDR1 is GTSNPN and CDR2 is SVGIG (reference sequence). The CDR3 has 13 amino acids.